The 8 T cell receptor beta chains reported below all come from one sample, sequenced in a study of OX40 agonist ivuxolimab in advanced cancers. The data were produced by immunoSEQ multiplex PCR, yet TCRdb's version contains in-frame clones alone and is incomplete. Here the sample spans about 28,000 clones, approximately 84% being singletons. Here the sequenced sample was CD4+ or CD8+ T cells sorted from blood, taken in a trial of the OX40 agonist ivuxolimab. These receptors were collected from an adult with an advanced solid tumor such as melanoma, head and neck, liver or kidney cancer.

The chain couples TRBV5-4 to TRBJ1-2; D might be TRBD1 (5 bases). Germline V CDR1 and CDR2: SGHNT, YYREEE (reference sequence). This CDR3 has 14 residues. V lost 6 bases to trimming and J lost 3 bases, with 15 bases between them. The chain's CDR3 is CASTGRGFDYGYTF. CDR3 DNA sequence: TGTGCCAGCACGGGTCGGGGGTTCGACTATGGCTACACCTTC.

The genes are TRBV7-9 and TRBJ2-1, with 8 bases aligning to TRBD2. With 5 bases clipped from V and 1 base from J, the junction kept 7 bases outside the gene matches. The V gene's germline CDR1 is SEHNR and CDR2 FQNEAQ (reference sequence). CDR3 length: 16 amino acids. The CDR3 loop reads CASSPGGGGSYNEQFF. The CDR3 nucleotides read TGTGCCAGCAGCCCGGGCGGCGGGGGGTCCTACAATGAGCAGTTCTTC.

This clone was seen only once. The chain recombines TRBV4-3 with TRBJ2-4; D is unclear. Per germline, CDR1 LGHNA and CDR2 YSLEER. Trimming left V 0 bases short and J 0 bases short, with 12 bases between. This CDR3 comprises 17 residues. The CDR3: CASSQDARAIAKNIQYF. In DNA form, the CDR3 reads TGCGCCAGCAGCCAAGACGCAAGGGCTATAGCCAAAAACATTCAGTACTTC.

CDR3 bases: TGTGCCAGCAGCCGGGACGAGGGCTACGAGCAGTACTTC. Translation gives CASSRDEGYEQYF. This rearrangement joins TRBV7-6 to TRBJ2-7; D possibly matches TRBD1 or TRBD2 (5 bases each). Trimming took 5 bases from V and 3 from J, leaving 11 bases between them. Germline CDR1 is SGHVS and CDR2 is FNYEAQ. This CDR3 spans 13 amino acids.

This chain joins TRBV27 and TRBJ2-5; D remains ambiguous. Germline CDR1 reads MNHEY; CDR2 reads SMNVEV (reference sequence). Trimming took off 3 bases at V and 11 bases at J, with 16 bases between the two ends. The CDR3 has 13 amino acids. The CDR3 spells CASSFLGNREQYF. DNA for the CDR3: TGTGCCAGCAGTTTTTTGGGGAATCGAGAGCAGTACTTC.

The chain employs TRBV4-2 and TRBJ2-5; D not certain. V dropped 4 bases and J dropped 4 bases, with 10 bases sitting between them. The CDR3 has 13 residues. Germline assignment: CDR1 LGHNA and CDR2 YNFKEQ. CDR3 nucleotide sequence: TGTGCCAGCAGCCGCGTTCCGGGAGAGACCCAGTACTTC. It specifies CASSRVPGETQYF.

A word on this clone: No conserved phenylalanine or tryptophan ends this CDR3, so it is likely a read error. The rearrangement joins TRBV9 to TRBJ1-1; D not certain. Germline CDR1 is SGDLS and CDR2 is YYNGEE. Between the trimmed V and J ends, which lost 4 bases and 2 bases, there was a span of 6 bases. The CDR3 spans 12 residues. For the CDR3, the DNA is TGTGCCAGCAGCAAATTTAACACTGAAGCTTTCTGT. This codes for CASSKFNTEAFC.

This clone came up a few times. The V call is TRBV10-3, the J call TRBJ1-2; D call uncertain. The CDR3 covers 16 residues. V was trimmed by 0 bases and J by 3 bases, leaving 14 bases between them. CDR1 and CDR2 (germline): ENHRY, SYGVKD. The CDR3 loop is CAISESGNTGYYGYTF. The DNA for the CDR3 is TGTGCCATCAGTGAGTCGGGAAATACGGGGTACTATGGCTACACCTTC.